The subject of this entry is one TCR beta chain. The antigen it recognizes is unknown. The record has no base qualities; no much larger clone is one base away. Library preparation employed the immunoSEQ multiplex PCR assay. DNA from the cultured, isolated CD4+ T cells was subjected to TCR beta CDR3 sequencing. Turning to the authors' computational methods: Non-productive TCR sequences were removed, reads were trimmed to the CDR3 region, and CDR3s of at least 7 amino acids were retained. The MANAFEST web app was used to pick out antigen-specific clonotypes by comparing their expansion in peptide wells with that in reference cultures. Positive clones required FDR<0.05 expansion versus reference and all other wells, odds ratio above 5, and frequency above 0.1% in two replicate wells. Clonotypes significantly expanded in SARS-CoV-2 spike wells and in at least one common cold coronavirus spike condition were defined as cross-reactive. Levenshtein distance calculated with the stringdist R package was used to assess CDR3 similarity, and unrooted trees were constructed with ape in R 3.6.1. TCRdb took over this immuneACCESS table, retaining in-frame rearrangements with V and J assigned. Such tables are incomplete; in checked studies, under half of the missing clones stem from an unresolved V gene, and the remainder is unexplained. V, J and clone size were drawn from that table, and D and trimming were deduced from the DNA. The sample contains about 43,000 clones, roughly four fifths of them found a single time. The ten largest clones represent 10% to 12% of the sample.

To identify antigen-specific CD4+ T cell clonotypes by their expansion, the ViraFEST assay first stimulated PBMC with viral peptide pools and then applied TCR sequencing. After more than 9 days of culture, CD4+ T cells were isolated with the EasySep CD4+ T cell isolation kit. The absence of prior SARS-CoV-2 infection in healthy vaccine recipients was confirmed by negative nucleocapsid antibodies before and after vaccination. Each well held two million PBMC cultured in IMDM containing roughly 4.9% human AB serum, around 9.3 IU/ml IL-2 and gentamicin, along with roughly 10 ug/ml peptides. Half of the culture medium was replaced with fresh IL-2-containing medium on days 3 and 7. Unless noted otherwise, every peptide stimulation condition was cultured in triplicate wells. PBMC were separated from whole blood using Ficoll-Paque Plus gradient centrifugation and were then either cryopreserved at -140C or used fresh. The overlapping peptide pools covered the spike proteins of SARS-CoV-2 and of the common cold coronaviruses HCoV-NL63, HCoV-OC43 and HCoV-229E. The QIAamp micro DNA kit was used to extract genomic DNA from the cultured CD4+ T cells.

This entry is derived from a study of vaccination effects on CD4 cells after COVID-19 (dated by TCRdb to about 2022). The study in broad terms: Each participant received two doses of an mRNA SARS-CoV-2 vaccine, either BNT162b2 or mRNA-1273. The full study included roughly 10 COVID-19 convalescent patients and a few SARS-CoV-2-naive healthy vaccine recipients. In the study, cultures from other donors were sequenced using the Oncomine TCR Beta short-read assay on an Illumina iSeq 100. The study compared SARS-CoV-2 spike-specific CD4+ TCR repertoires before and after mRNA vaccination in COVID-19 convalescent patients and infection-naive vaccine recipients. The research as a whole found: Only a small number of convalescent patients were included, and no early post-infection timepoints were available, which limited the study. Clones induced by infection and clones induced by vaccination both contracted markedly at late timepoints after vaccination, which fits with T cell responses waning over time. In healthy vaccine recipients, vaccine-induced clones were almost all SARS-CoV-2 mono-reactive, with only 1 of 255 being cross-reactive with common cold coronaviruses.

Spanning cysteine to phenylalanine, the CDR3 consists of 18 amino acids. Here the CDR3 DNA is all that survives: 54 bases in frame from base 1. The TCR sequence derives from a human donor who received a COVID-19 vaccine. Sequences were derived from CD4+ T cells from PBMCs cultured with SARS-CoV-2 spike peptides, sampled before COVID-19 vaccination. The label giving this sample's cell subset or site can be read as: SARS-CoV-2 spike overlapping peptide pool stimulation. Recombination connected TRBV21-1 to TRBJ2-3; the D segment call TRBD2 is taken from the table without a DNA check. TRBV21-1 counts as a pseudogene. The bases read TGTGCCAGCAGCAATGACCCTAGCGGGCATTCTAGCACAGATACGCAGTATTTT. Protein translation: CASSNDPSGHSSTDTQYF.